This section outlines one TCR beta chain sequence together with its context. Its antigen remains unknown. The V and J ends lost 4 bases and 0 bases respectively, with 7 bases between them. Per the germline V gene, CDR1 is SGDLS and CDR2 is YYNGEE. The CDR3 is made up of 14 amino acids. Unique molecular identifiers were built into the TCRbeta library. TCRdb re-called the PCR reads with MiXCR, one entry per CDR3 protein. Here the sample spans hundreds of thousands of distinct CDR3 sequences, 15% to 20% being singletons. This entry comes from a study of T-cell reconstitution after alpha-beta-depleted transplantation in children. Points from the study as a whole: Some patients owed their high day-60 TCRbeta diversity to surviving recipient T cells and thymic progenitors. There were reportedly several hundred expanded graft clones from which alpha-beta T cells came about two months after transplant. The main origin of T-cell counts and diversity one year after transplant was newly produced T cells.

The specimen comprised PBMCs, mostly from graft donor cells, sampled 360 days after TCRalphabeta/CD19-depleted stem cell transplant. This sequence originates from a male patient between 2 and 15 years old who had a stem cell transplant for acute lymphoblastic leukemia, so the T cells may come from the graft donor. The genes are TRBV9 and TRBJ2-2; D remains ambiguous. CDR3 loop: CASSPPANTGELFF. CDR3 in DNA: TGTGCCAGCAGCCCCCCAGCGAACACCGGGGAGCTGTTTTTT.